Listed below are T cell receptor beta chains from one sample, sequenced in a study of shared clonotypes between healthy human individuals. The repertoire was sequenced with immunoSEQ multiplex PCR; TCRdb's copy has only in-frame clones and lacks some. The sample gives about 2 million clones, roughly 95% of which show up once; 0.13% is in the top ten. Input material: naive CD4+ T cells sorted from blood. Every receptor here comes from a man between 18 and 35 years old in good health. CDR3s include the opening cysteine and the closing phenylalanine or tryptophan. D genes are given only for firm matches. Part of the rows lack a size; the others show once, few, many or a class for expanded clones.

>TRBV5-1|.|.|TRBJ2-7
TGCGCCAGCAGCTTGACAGGATCCTACGAGCAGTACTTC
CASSLTGSYEQYF
>TRBV5-1|.|.|TRBJ2-7
TGCGCCAGCAGCCTGGGCGTTAGCGGAGGGGGGTACGAGCAGTACTTC
CASSLGVSGGGYEQYF
>TRBV28|.|.|TRBJ1-2
TGTGCCAGCAGTTCCTCCGGGGGCGTTGGCTATGGCTACACCTTC
CASSSSGGVGYGYTF
>TRBV6-5|TRBD1|.|TRBJ2-7
TGTGCCAGCAGTTATCGGGACAGGGGGAATTACGAGCAGTACTTC
CASSYRDRGNYEQYF
>TRBV6-1|.|.|TRBJ2-2
TGTGCCAGCAGTGAGTGGGTTTCCGGGGAGCTGTTTTTT
CASSEWVSGELFF
>TRBV18|.|.|TRBJ1-6
TGTGCCAGCTCACCAACGGGAGTCCCCTATAATTCACCCCTCCACTTT
CASSPTGVPYNSPLHF
>TRBV7-8|.|.|TRBJ1-6
TGTGCCAGCAGCCTGCTACTTAATTCACCCCTCCACTTT
CASSLLLNSPLHF
>TRBV27|TRBD1|.|TRBJ1-1
TGTGCCAGCGGCCGGGACAGGGTCACTGAAGCTTTCTTT
CASGRDRVTEAFF
>TRBV18|.|.|TRBJ2-7
TGTGCCAGCTCATCCCGGGATTCCTACGAGCAGTACTTC
CASSSRDSYEQYF
>TRBV4-3|.|.|TRBJ1-3
TGCGCCAGCAGCCAAGACAGAGGGGGAAACACCATATATTTT
CASSQDRGGNTIYF
>TRBV5-1|TRBD1|.|TRBJ1-4
TGCGCCAGCAGGCAGACAGGGTTTTGGGTTAATGAAAAACTGTTTTTT
CASRQTGFWVNEKLFF
>TRBV10-3|.|.|TRBJ2-5
TGTGCCATCAGTGAGGGGGCGCGGGAGACCCAGTACTTC
CAISEGARETQYF
>TRBV7-2|.|once|TRBJ1-1
TGTGCCAGCAGCTTAGCGCCTAACTCAGGGAACACTGAAGCTTTCTTT
CASSLAPNSGNTEAFF
>TRBV7-6|TRBD1|.|TRBJ1-5
TGTGCCAGCAGCTTAGGACAGGGGAATCAGCCCCAGCATTTT
CASSLGQGNQPQHF
>TRBV30|.|once|TRBJ1-2
TGTGCCTGGGCCCTTTACCTGGGGTATGGCTACACCTTC
CAWALYLGYGYTF
>TRBV5-1|.|.|TRBJ2-3
TGCGCCAGCAGCTTGGGCGGGTCTTCGGATACGCAGTATTTT
CASSLGGSSDTQYF
>TRBV29-1|.|.|TRBJ2-7
TGCAGCGTTGCCCCGGGATCCGATGCCGAGCAGTACTTC
CSVAPGSDAEQYF
>TRBV9|.|.|TRBJ2-1
TGTGCCAGCAGCGTTCAGGGTAGCTCCTACAATGAGCAGTTCTTC
CASSVQGSSYNEQFF
>TRBV29-1|TRBD2|.|TRBJ2-1
TGCAGCGTTGGAGCGGGAGTGTTCAGCTCCTACAATGAGCAGTTCTTC
CSVGAGVFSSYNEQFF
>TRBV10-3|TRBD1|.|TRBJ2-7
TGTGCCATCAGTGAGTCGGGGGGACAGGGAGACGAGCAGTACTTC
CAISESGGQGDEQYF
>TRBV5-6|TRBD1|.|TRBJ2-7
TGTGCCAGCACCCAACAAAACAGGGGGCCTACCTACGAGCAGTACTTC
CASTQQNRGPTYEQYF
>TRBV2|.|.|TRBJ1-4
TGTGCCAGCAGTGGAAGACGCCTAGCAACTAATGAAAAACTGTTTTTT
CASSGRRLATNEKLFF
>TRBV11-2|.|.|TRBJ2-7
TGTGCCAGCAGACAGGGTGTATCCTACGAGCAGTACTTC
CASRQGVSYEQYF
>TRBV5-8|.|.|TRBJ1-5
TGTGCCAGCAGCCTCGACGGGATTCAGCCCCAGCATTTT
CASSLDGIQPQHF
>TRBV7-6|TRBD2|.|TRBJ2-7
TGTGCCAGCAGCTTAGCGCGTGGCGGGGGATCGGGCGAGCAGTACTTC
CASSLARGGGSGEQYF
>TRBV19|TRBD2|.|TRBJ2-7
TGTGCCAGTAGTACCATCGGACTAGCGGGAGTGTACGAGCAGTACTTC
CASSTIGLAGVYEQYF
>TRBV6-5|.|.|TRBJ2-7
TGTGCCAGCATTATGAGGGGGGGCTCCCCCTACGAGCAGTACTTC
CASIMRGGSPYEQYF
>TRBV2|.|.|TRBJ2-5
TGTGCCAGCACCAGGGAGGGGGCAGGAGAGACCCAGTACTTC
CASTREGAGETQYF
>TRBV30|TRBD1|.|TRBJ2-5
TGTGCCTGGGGGGGACAGGGAGCGTTAAAAAAGACCCAGTACTTC
CAWGGQGALKKTQYF
>TRBV7-2|.|once|TRBJ2-5
TGTGCCAGCAGCCTTAGGATGCGGGAGACCCAGTACTTC
CASSLRMRETQYF
>TRBV7-6|TRBD2|.|TRBJ2-7
TGTGCCAGCAGCTCCGGGCCGCTAGCGGACCCCTACGAGCAGTACTTC
CASSSGPLADPYEQYF
>TRBV30|.|.|TRBJ2-5
TGTGCCTGGAGTGCGGAAGGACGGACCCAGTACTTC
CAWSAEGRTQYF
>TRBV6-1|.|.|TRBJ2-7
TGTGCCAGCAGTAGCGGGACAAAAGGGTTTATCGAGCAGTACTTC
CASSSGTKGFIEQYF
>TRBV11-2|.|once|TRBJ2-5
TGTGCCAGCAGCTTAGTTGGAGGGGAGGCGGAGACCCAGTACTTC
CASSLVGGEAETQYF
>TRBV10-3|.|.|TRBJ2-5
TGTGCCATCAGTGCGGGACATTCAGAGACCCAGTACTTC
CAISAGHSETQYF
>TRBV11-1|TRBD1|.|TRBJ2-2
TGTGCCAGCAGCTTAGTACAGGGGGGCACCGGGGAGCTGTTTTTT
CASSLVQGGTGELFF
>TRBV4-1|.|.|TRBJ1-6
TGCGCCAGCAGCCAGCTGATTCCGCTTAATTCACCCCTCCACTTT
CASSQLIPLNSPLHF
>TRBV1|.|.|TRBJ2-1
TGCACCAGCAGCCAAGTTACTAGGGATCACTACAATGAGCAGTTCTTC
CTSSQVTRDHYNEQFF
>TRBV10-3|.|.|TRBJ1-1
TGTGCCATCAGTGAGTCTAGAGGGCGAGCTGAGACTGAAGCTTTCTTT
CAISESRGRAETEAFF
>TRBV5-1|.|.|TRBJ2-5
TGCGCCAGCAGCGCCGAAGAGACCCAGTACTTC
CASSAEETQYF
>TRBV19|.|.|TRBJ1-2
TGTGCCAGCACATCTTTCACAGGGTGGTATGGCTACACCTTC
CASTSFTGWYGYTF
>TRBV27|.|.|TRBJ2-1
TGTGCCAGCAGTTTATGGGGGAGCTCCTACAATGAGCAGTTCTTC
CASSLWGSSYNEQFF
>TRBV5-1|.|.|TRBJ2-2
TGCGCCAGCAGCTTGGCCAACTCGAACACCGGGGAGCTGTTTTTT
CASSLANSNTGELFF
>TRBV30|.|.|TRBJ1-3
TGTGCCTGGAGTTCAGGGGAAGCAGGAAACACCATATATTTT
CAWSSGEAGNTIYF
>TRBV30|TRBD1|.|TRBJ2-7
TGTGCCTGGAGTGTTGAGGGACAGGGGCCAAGGGTGAGAGAGCAGTACTTC
CAWSVEGQGPRVREQYF